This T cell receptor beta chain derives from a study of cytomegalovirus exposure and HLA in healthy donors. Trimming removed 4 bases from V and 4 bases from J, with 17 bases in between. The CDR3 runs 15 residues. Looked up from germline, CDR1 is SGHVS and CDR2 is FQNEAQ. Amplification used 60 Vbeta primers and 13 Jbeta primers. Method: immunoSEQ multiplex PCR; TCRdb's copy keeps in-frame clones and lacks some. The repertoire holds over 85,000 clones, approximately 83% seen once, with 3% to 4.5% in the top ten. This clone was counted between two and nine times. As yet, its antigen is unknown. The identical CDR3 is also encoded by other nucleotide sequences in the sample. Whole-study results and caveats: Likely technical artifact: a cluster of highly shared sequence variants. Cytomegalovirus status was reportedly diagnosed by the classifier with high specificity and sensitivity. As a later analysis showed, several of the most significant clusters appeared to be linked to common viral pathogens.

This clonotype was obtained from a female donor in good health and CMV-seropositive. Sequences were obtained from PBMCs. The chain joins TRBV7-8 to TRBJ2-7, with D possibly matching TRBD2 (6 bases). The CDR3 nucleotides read TGTGCCAGCAGCTCTCGAGCTAGCGCTTCTTACGAGCAGTACTTC. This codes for CASSSRASASYEQYF.